This T cell receptor (beta chain) was recovered during a study of blood T cell repertoires in COVID-19. Study at large: COVID-19 samples collected from the United States, Italy and Spain covered acute and convalescent phases. T cells, B-cell-depleted T cells, or PBMCs provided the cDNA or gDNA that served as material.

Per the study methods: Reference gene primer amplification in the assay estimated nucleated cell counts. This table comes from immunoSEQ multiplex PCR, and its TCRdb copy is limited to in-frame clones, with some not included. The D gene and trimming were derived from the DNA, and the V and J assignments and clone size from that table. This sample has about 130,000 clones, with 65% to 85% found just once. This clone appeared a single time. The length of the CDR3 is 13 residues. Germline V gives CDR1 LGHNA, CDR2 YNFKEQ. The V gene lost 3 bases and the J gene lost 6 bases, with 8 bases spanning the gap. Sequencing was done on a sample of peripheral blood. The V and J genes are TRBV4-2 and TRBJ2-2; D gene ambiguous. The origin of this receptor is a man in his 70s with acute or convalescent COVID-19. In DNA, the CDR3 is TGTGCCAGCAGCCATGAAATAGCCGGGGAGCTGTTTTTT. Protein sequence: CASSHEIAGELFF.